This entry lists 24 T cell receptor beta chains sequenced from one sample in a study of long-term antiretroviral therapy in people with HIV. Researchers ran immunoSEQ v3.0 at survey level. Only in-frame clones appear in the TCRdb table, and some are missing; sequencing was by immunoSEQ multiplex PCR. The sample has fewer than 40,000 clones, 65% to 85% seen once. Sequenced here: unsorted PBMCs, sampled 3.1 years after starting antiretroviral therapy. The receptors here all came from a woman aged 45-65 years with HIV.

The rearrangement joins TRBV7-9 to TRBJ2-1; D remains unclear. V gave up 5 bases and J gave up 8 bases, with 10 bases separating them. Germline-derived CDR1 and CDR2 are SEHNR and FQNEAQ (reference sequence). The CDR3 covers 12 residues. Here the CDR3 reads CASSLLGDEQFF. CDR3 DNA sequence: TGTGCCAGCAGCCTCCTTGGGGATGAGCAGTTCTTC.

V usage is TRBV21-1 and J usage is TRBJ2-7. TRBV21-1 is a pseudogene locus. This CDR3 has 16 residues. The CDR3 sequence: CASSKIDVGWGYEQYF. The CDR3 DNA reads TGTGCCAGCAGCAAAATAGACGTTGGCTGGGGCTACGAGCAGTACTTC.

CDR3: CASSLGGYEQYF. The CDR3 coding sequence is TGTGCCAGCAGCTTAGGGGGCTACGAGCAGTACTTC. The V and J genes are TRBV5-4 and TRBJ2-7; D perhaps matches TRBD1 (6 bases). V gave up 2 bases and J gave up 3 bases, with 6 bases separating them. The CDR3 consists of 12 residues. The germline V gene has CDR1 SGHNT and CDR2 YYREEE (reference sequence).

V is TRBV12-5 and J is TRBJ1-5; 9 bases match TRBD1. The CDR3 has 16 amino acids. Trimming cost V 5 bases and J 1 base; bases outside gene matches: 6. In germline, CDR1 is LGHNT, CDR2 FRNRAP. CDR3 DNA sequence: TGTGCTAGTGGTCCGGACAGGGGCAGGAGCAATCAGCCCCAGCATTTT. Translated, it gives CASGPDRGRSNQPQHF.

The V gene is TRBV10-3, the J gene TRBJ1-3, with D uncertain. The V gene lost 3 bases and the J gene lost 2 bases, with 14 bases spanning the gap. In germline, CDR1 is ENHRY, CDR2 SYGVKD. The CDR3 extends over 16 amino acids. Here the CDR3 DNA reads TGTGCCATCAGTGAATGGACCCGACGCCCTGGAAACACCATATATTTT. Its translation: CAISEWTRRPGNTIYF.

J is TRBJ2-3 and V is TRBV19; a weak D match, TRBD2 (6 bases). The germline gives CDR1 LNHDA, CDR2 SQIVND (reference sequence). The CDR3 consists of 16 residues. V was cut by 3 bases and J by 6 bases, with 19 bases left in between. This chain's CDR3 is CASSISPGTPIDTQYF. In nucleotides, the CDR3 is TGTGCCAGTAGTATCTCCCCCGGGACTCCAATCGATACGCAGTATTTT. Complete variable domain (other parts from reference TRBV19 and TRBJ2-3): DGGITQSPKYLFRKEGQNVTLSCEQNLNHDAMYWYRQDPGQGLRLIYYSQIVNDFQKGDIAEGYSVSREKKESFPLTVTSAQKNPTAFYLCASSISPGTPIDTQYFGPGTRLTVL.

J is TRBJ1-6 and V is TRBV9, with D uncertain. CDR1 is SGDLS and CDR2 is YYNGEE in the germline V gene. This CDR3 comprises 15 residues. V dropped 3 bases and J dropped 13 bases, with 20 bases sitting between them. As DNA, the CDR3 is TGTGCCAGCAGCGAGACCTTAGAGTCAACAGTCCCCCTCCACTTT. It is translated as CASSETLESTVPLHF.

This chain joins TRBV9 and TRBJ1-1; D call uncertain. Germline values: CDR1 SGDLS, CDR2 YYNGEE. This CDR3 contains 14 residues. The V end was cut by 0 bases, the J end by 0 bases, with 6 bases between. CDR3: CASSVDYMNTEAFF. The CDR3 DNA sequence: TGTGCCAGCAGCGTAGACTATATGAACACTGAAGCTTTCTTT.

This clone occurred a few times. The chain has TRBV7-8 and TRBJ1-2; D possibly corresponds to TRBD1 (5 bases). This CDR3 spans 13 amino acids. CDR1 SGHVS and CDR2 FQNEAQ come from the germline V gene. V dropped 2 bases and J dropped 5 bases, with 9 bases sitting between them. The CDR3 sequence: CASSLPRAYGYTF. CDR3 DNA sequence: TGTGCCAGCAGCTTACCCAGGGCTTATGGCTACACCTTC.

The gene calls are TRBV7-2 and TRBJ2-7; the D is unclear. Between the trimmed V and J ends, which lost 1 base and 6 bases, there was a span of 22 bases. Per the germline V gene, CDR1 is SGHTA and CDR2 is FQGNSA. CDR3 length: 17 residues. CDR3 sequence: CASSLELEPGPMGEQYV. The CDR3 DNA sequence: TGTGCCAGCAGCTTAGAACTTGAACCGGGCCCCATGGGCGAGCAGTACGTC.

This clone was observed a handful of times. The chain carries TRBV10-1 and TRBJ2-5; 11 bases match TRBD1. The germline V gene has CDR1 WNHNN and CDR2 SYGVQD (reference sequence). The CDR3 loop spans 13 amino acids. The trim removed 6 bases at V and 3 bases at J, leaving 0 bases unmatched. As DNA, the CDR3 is TGCGCCAGCAGGGGACAGGGGGAAGAGACCCAGTACTTC. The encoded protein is CASRGQGEETQYF.

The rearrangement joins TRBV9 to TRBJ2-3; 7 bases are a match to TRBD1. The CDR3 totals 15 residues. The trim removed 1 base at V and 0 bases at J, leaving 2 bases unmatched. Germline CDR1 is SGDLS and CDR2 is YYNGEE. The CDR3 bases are TGTGCCAGCAGCGTAACGACAGGGAGCACAGATACGCAGTATTTT. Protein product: CASSVTTGSTDTQYF.

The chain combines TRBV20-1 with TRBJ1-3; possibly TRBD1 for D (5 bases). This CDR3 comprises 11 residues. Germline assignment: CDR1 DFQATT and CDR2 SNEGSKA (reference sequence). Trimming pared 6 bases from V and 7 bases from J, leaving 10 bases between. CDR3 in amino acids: CSAQGFNTIYF. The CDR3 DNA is TGCAGTGCCCAGGGTTTTAACACCATATATTTT.

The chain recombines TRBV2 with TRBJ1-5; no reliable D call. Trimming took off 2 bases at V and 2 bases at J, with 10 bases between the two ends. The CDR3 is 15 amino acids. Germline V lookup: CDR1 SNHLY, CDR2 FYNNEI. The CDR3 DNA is TGTGCCAGCAGTGAATCCAGTAGGGGCAATCAGCCCCAGCATTTT. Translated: CASSESSRGNQPQHF.

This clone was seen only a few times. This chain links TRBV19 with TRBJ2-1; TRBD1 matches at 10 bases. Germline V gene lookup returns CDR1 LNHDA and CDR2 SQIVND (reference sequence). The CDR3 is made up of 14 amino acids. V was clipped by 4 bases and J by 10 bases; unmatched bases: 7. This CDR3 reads CASSTGTGVGEQFF. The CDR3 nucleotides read TGTGCCAGTAGTACCGGGACAGGGGTCGGAGAGCAGTTCTTC.

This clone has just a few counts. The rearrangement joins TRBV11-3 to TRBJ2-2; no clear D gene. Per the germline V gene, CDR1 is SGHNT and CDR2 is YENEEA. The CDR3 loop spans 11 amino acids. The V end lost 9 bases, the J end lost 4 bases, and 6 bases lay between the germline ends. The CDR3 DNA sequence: TGTGCCAGTACAAGCACCGGGGAGCTGTTTTTT. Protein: CASTSTGELFF. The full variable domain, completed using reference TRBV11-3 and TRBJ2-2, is EAGVVQSPRYKIIEKKQPVAFWCNPISGHNTLYWYLQNLGQGPELLIRYENEEAVDDSQLPKDRFSAERLKGVDSTLKIQPAELGDSAVYLCASTSTGELFFGEGSRLTVL.

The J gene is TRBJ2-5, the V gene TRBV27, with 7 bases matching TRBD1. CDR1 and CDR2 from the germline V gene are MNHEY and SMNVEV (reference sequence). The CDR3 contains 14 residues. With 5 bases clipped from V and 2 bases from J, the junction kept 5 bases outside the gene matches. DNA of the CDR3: TGTGCCAGCAGTCTCCAGGGACAGCAAGAGACCCAGTACTTC. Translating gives CASSLQGQQETQYF.

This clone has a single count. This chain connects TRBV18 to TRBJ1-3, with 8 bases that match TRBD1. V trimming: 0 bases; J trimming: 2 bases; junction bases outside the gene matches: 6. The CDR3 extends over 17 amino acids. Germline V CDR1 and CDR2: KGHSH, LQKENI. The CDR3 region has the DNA TGTGCCAGCTCACCACCGGTCGGGACAGGACCTGGAAACACCATATATTTT. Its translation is CASSPPVGTGPGNTIYF.

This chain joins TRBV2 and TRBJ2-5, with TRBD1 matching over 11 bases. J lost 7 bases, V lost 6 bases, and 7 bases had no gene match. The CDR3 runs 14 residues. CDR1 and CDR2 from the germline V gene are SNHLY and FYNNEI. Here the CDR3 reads CASSPGTGGATQYF. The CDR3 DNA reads TGTGCCAGCAGCCCCGGGACAGGGGGAGCGACCCAGTACTTC.

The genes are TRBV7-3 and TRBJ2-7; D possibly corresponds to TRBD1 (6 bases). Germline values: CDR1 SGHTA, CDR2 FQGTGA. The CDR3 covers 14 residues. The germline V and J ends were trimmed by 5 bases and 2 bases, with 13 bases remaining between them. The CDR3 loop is CASSRSQGPYEQYF. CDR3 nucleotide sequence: TGTGCCAGCAGCCGGAGTCAGGGGCCCTACGAGCAGTACTTC.

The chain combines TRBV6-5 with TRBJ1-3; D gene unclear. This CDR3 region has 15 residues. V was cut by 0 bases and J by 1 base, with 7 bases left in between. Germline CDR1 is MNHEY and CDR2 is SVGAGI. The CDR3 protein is CASSYSRVSGNTIYF. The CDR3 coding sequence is TGTGCCAGCAGTTACTCGAGGGTATCTGGAAACACCATATATTTT.

In DNA, the CDR3 is TGTGCCTGGAGTGTAGGGCAGAGCTTAAATGAAAAACTGTTTTTT. Protein sequence: CAWSVGQSLNEKLFF. V gene TRBV30 combines with J gene TRBJ1-4; D gene uncertain. The germline gives CDR1 GTSNPN, CDR2 SVGIG (reference sequence). V was shortened by 0 bases and J by 5 bases, with 13 bases between the two germline ends. This CDR3 region has 15 residues.

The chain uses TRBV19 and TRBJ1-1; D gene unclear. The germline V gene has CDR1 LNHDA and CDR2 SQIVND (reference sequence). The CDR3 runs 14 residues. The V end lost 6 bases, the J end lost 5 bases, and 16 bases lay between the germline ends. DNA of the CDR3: TGTGCCAGTAGGGCCCGTAAGGTACGAACTGAAGCTTTCTTT. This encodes CASRARKVRTEAFF.

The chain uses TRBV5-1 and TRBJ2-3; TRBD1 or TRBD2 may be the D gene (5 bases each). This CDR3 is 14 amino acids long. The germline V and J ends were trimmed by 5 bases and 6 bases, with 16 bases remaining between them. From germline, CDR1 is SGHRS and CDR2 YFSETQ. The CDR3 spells CASSRGPPVDTQYF. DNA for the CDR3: TGCGCCAGCAGTCGGGGCCCCCCGGTCGATACGCAGTATTTT.